The rows below give T cell receptor beta chains drawn from one sample of a study of cytomegalovirus exposure and HLA in healthy donors. The repertoire was sequenced with immunoSEQ multiplex PCR; TCRdb's copy has only in-frame clones and lacks some. The data hold around 93,000 clones, with around four fifths observed a single time. Material: PBMCs. Source of these receptors: a woman aged 40 to 50 in good health and CMV-seronegative. The CDR3 runs from the conserved cysteine through the conserved F or W. Each record gives: J gene, V gene, CDR3 protein.

>TRBJ1-4|TRBV15
CATSRDWSGGGEKLFF
>TRBJ2-7|TRBV5-1
CASSFGGRYEQYF
>TRBJ2-1|TRBV7-2
CASSPYRLAGVGEQFF
>TRBJ1-5|TRBV28
CASGRGFNQPQHF
>TRBJ2-2|TRBV19
CASSIGGQGTGELFF
>TRBJ2-3|TRBV18
CASSPEGDTQYF
>TRBJ1-2|TRBV28
CASYGTVYGYTF
>TRBJ2-1|TRBV6-6
CASSPRAGGGEQFF
>TRBJ1-2|TRBV2
CASSEARGPYGYTF
>TRBJ1-2|TRBV5-1
CASSVGSGNGYTF
>TRBJ2-1|TRBV28
CASEGTGDNEQFF
>TRBJ2-1|TRBV19
CASSVSGRQDKYEQFF
>TRBJ1-6|TRBV28
CASSEGTGGWNSPLHF
>TRBJ2-2|TRBV14
CASSEKADSGELFF
>TRBJ2-3|TRBV5-1
CASSFFSQGGTDTQYF
>TRBJ1-2|TRBV4-1
CASSQDNRGKGMDGYTF
>TRBJ2-2|TRBV10-3
CAISGRSGSSAGELFF
>TRBJ2-1|TRBV27
CASSISGLSSYNEQFF
>TRBJ1-4|TRBV28
CASRGRRGGEKLFF
>TRBJ1-3|TRBV9
CASSWRGGGPISGNTIYF
>TRBJ2-7|TRBV11-3
CASSRGRGSVYF
>TRBJ2-4|TRBV5-1
CASSSLGLGTTRATDIQYF
>NA|TRBV20-1
CSARRYEQYF
>TRBJ1-2|TRBV28
CASSFDRTDYGYTF
>TRBJ1-4|TRBV9
CASSGRDATNEKLFF
>TRBJ2-7|TRBV14
CASSQDFGGFPSYEQYF
>TRBJ2-3|TRBV11-3
CASSLGRSGRGTDTQYF
>TRBJ1-1|TRBV27
CARSLSWSSPKLVF
>TRBJ1-4|TRBV5-6
CASSPYGGKLFF
>TRBJ2-2|TRBV28
CASQSTGELFF
>TRBJ2-3|TRBV9
CASSVGGLAGADTQYF
>TRBJ2-1|TRBV10-1
CASGPSGSSYNEQFF
>TRBJ2-1|TRBV29-1
CSGRTSGMTCNEQFF
>TRBJ2-2|TRBV28
CASSASKSGLAGVGTGELFF
>TRBJ2-7|TRBV28
CASSNTGGPQF
>TRBJ1-1|TRBV5-1
CASSLRGGTEAFF
>TRBJ2-7|TRBV5-1
CASSVQGVSNEQYF
>TRBJ1-1|TRBV25-1
CASSRGSNTEAFF
>TRBJ2-2|TRBV30
CAYPRFTGELFF
>TRBJ1-1|TRBV7-3
CASGTGANTEAFF
>TRBJ2-3|TRBV11-3
CASSLLATDTQYF